This passage covers 16 T cell receptor beta chains from one sample sequenced in a study of cytomegalovirus exposure and HLA in healthy donors (dated by TCRdb to the late 2010s). Libraries were made using the immunoSEQ multiplex PCR assay. For the multiplex PCR, a mixture combining 60 forward primers for TCR Vbeta segments and 13 reverse primers for TCR Jbeta segments was used. Sourced from immuneACCESS, this table was stored by TCRdb with only in-frame sequences that have V and J called. A share of the clones is absent; for the studies checked, an unresolved V gene accounts for under half, and the remainder has no known explanation. In this sample the table shows 92,000 or so clones, roughly 67% of which occur a single time. The top ten hold about 22% of the sample. Sequencing used PBMCs. The receptor set was obtained from a woman in her fifties or sixties in good health and CMV-seropositive.

V is TRBV19 and J is TRBJ1-1; TRBD1 matches at 10 bases. J lost 5 bases, V lost 8 bases, and 5 bases had no gene match. In germline, CDR1 is LNHDA, CDR2 SQIVND (reference sequence). The CDR3 covers 13 residues. CDR3: CASRQGAATEAFF. In DNA form, the CDR3 reads TGTGCCAGTCGACAGGGGGCTGCTACTGAAGCTTTCTTT.

V is TRBV4-1 and J is TRBJ2-3, with D uncertain. Germline V CDR1 and CDR2: MGHRA, YSYEKL. The V end was cut by 3 bases, the J end by 1 base, with 5 bases between. The CDR3 is 13 amino acids. The CDR3 DNA sequence: TGCGCCAGCAGCCAGTTAGGCACAGATACGCAGTATTTT. It is translated as CASSQLGTDTQYF.

CDR3 bases: TGTGCCAGCAGCTTCGGACTCGCGACCTACGAGCAGTACTTC. Its protein is CASSFGLATYEQYF. The rearrangement uses TRBV5-4 and TRBJ2-5; D is possibly TRBD2 (5 bases). The end of the DNA aligns better with TRBJ2-7, so the J call may be wrong. CDR1 and CDR2 (germline): SGHNT, YYREEE (reference sequence). The CDR3 length is 14 residues.

This clone was counted once. The CDR3 nucleotides are TGTGCCAGCTCACCGCCTGACGACAGCACCGGGGAGCTGTTTTTT. Translating gives CASSPPDDSTGELFF. The V call is TRBV18, the J call TRBJ2-2; D perhaps matches TRBD1 (5 bases). Germline V gives CDR1 KGHSH, CDR2 LQKENI. Trimming left V 3 bases short and J 4 bases short, with 12 bases between. The CDR3 is 15 residues long.

The sample holds a few counts of this clone. The chain combines TRBV7-9 with TRBJ1-1; no clear D gene. V shed 0 bases and J shed 1 base, with 15 bases lying between them. Germline values: CDR1 SEHNR, CDR2 FQNEAQ (reference sequence). The length of the CDR3 is 17 residues. The CDR3 loop is CASSLALRRARNTEAFF. The CDR3 bases are TGTGCCAGCAGCTTAGCGCTAAGGAGGGCACGGAACACTGAAGCTTTCTTT. The whole variable domain, filled in from reference TRBV7-9 and TRBJ1-1, reads DTGVSQNPRHKITKRGQNVTFRCDPISEHNRLYWYRQTLGQGPEFLTYFQNEAQLEKSRLLSDRFSAERPKGSFSTLEIQRTEQGDSAMYLCASSLALRRARNTEAFFGQGTRLTVV.

The chain combines TRBV5-1 with TRBJ2-2, with 8 bases matching TRBD2. CDR1 is SGHRS, CDR2 YFSETQ, per germline. V dropped 3 bases and J dropped 3; count of bases not matched to a gene: 7. This CDR3 is built from 16 residues. Written as DNA, the CDR3 is TGCGCCAGCAGCTCCCTTGTCGGGGGGGACACCGGGGAGCTGTTTTTT. This sequence encodes CASSSLVGGDTGELFF.

This rearrangement joins TRBV4-2 to TRBJ1-2; 10 bases are a match to TRBD1. V was pared by 1 base and J by 12 bases, with 14 bases of the junction left unmatched. Germline V CDR1 and CDR2: LGHNA, YNFKEQ. This CDR3 is built from 16 residues. The CDR3 loop is CASSQGPTGGMGGDTF. The CDR3 DNA reads TGTGCCAGCAGCCAAGGGCCGACAGGGGGCATGGGTGGGGACACCTTC.

The gene calls are TRBV7-8 and TRBJ1-1; a weak D match, TRBD1 (6 bases). The CDR3 spans 16 residues. Trimming removed 5 bases from V and 0 bases from J, with 16 bases in between. Germline values: CDR1 SGHVS, CDR2 FQNEAQ. For the CDR3, the DNA is TGTGCCAGCAGCCTTAACCCCTCAGGGGTGAACACTGAAGCTTTCTTT. Its protein is CASSLNPSGVNTEAFF.

This clone was seen once. Other DNA variants within this sample encode the same CDR3. V is TRBV27 and J is TRBJ1-5; 10 positions match TRBD1. V lost 5 bases, J lost 2 bases, and 3 bases stayed unmatched. CDR3 size: 15 residues. Germline lookup yields CDR1 MNHEY and CDR2 SMNVEV (reference sequence). The CDR3 sequence: CASSLGTGGNQPQHF. The CDR3 region has the DNA TGTGCCAGCAGTCTCGGGACAGGGGGCAATCAGCCCCAGCATTTT.

A single count supports this clone. The rearrangement links TRBV7-2 to TRBJ2-7; 7 nucleotides align to TRBD1. Trimming took 5 bases from V and 5 from J; bases not matched to a gene: 9. The CDR3 is 14 residues long. CDR1 is SGHTA and CDR2 is FQGNSA in the germline V gene. CDR3 loop: CASSHGDSRNEQYF. The CDR3 coding sequence is TGTGCCAGCAGCCATGGGGACAGTAGGAACGAGCAGTACTTC. The whole variable domain, filled in from reference TRBV7-2 and TRBJ2-7, reads GAGVSQSPSNKVTEKGKDVELRCDPISGHTALYWYRQSLGQGLEFLIYFQGNSAPDKSGLPSDRFSAERTGGSVSTLTIQRTQQEDSAVYLCASSHGDSRNEQYFGPGTRLTVT.

This chain connects TRBV9 to TRBJ1-1, with no clear D. Trimming cost V 0 bases and J 5 bases, with 11 bases left between them. Germline CDR1 reads SGDLS; CDR2 reads YYNGEE. The CDR3 loop spans 14 amino acids. CDR3 amino acids: CASSVDPSRTEAFF. The DNA for the CDR3 is TGTGCCAGCAGCGTAGATCCGAGCCGGACTGAAGCTTTCTTT.

V is TRBV6-1 and J is TRBJ1-2, with TRBD1 matching over 8 bases. The V gene end was trimmed by 6 bases and the J gene end by 3 bases; junction bases not matched to a gene: 9. The CDR3 has 15 residues. Germline assignment: CDR1 MNHNS and CDR2 SASEGT. The CDR3 protein is CASSYLTGADYGYTF. The CDR3, as DNA: TGTGCCAGCAGCTACCTGACAGGGGCCGACTATGGCTACACCTTC.

The rearrangement links TRBV4-3 to TRBJ2-2, with a possible D match to TRBD2 (5 bases). This CDR3 region has 15 residues. Between the trimmed V and J ends, which lost 0 bases and 7 bases, there was a span of 12 bases. Germline V gives CDR1 LGHNA, CDR2 YSLEER. Written as DNA, the CDR3 is TGCGCCAGCAGCCAAGACACGAGAGGGCACGGGGAGCTGTTTTTT. Amino acid sequence: CASSQDTRGHGELFF.

This chain uses TRBV28 with TRBJ2-5; the D gene is possibly TRBD2 (6 bases). The tail of the sequence fits TRBJ2-7 better, so the J call may be wrong. The CDR3 length is 14 residues. Germline CDR1 MDHEN, CDR2 SYDVKM. CDR3 DNA: TGTGCCAGCAGCCCTCCGGGACTCTTATACGAGCAGTACTTC. As protein: CASSPPGLLYEQYF.

This clone was detected only a few times. The gene calls are TRBV7-2 and TRBJ2-5; D not resolved. Trimming cost V 3 bases and J 5 bases, with 4 bases left between them. Germline V gene lookup returns CDR1 SGHTA and CDR2 FQGNSA. The CDR3 consists of 11 residues. DNA of the CDR3: TGTGCCAGCAGCTTCTTTGAGACCCAGTACTTC. Translating gives CASSFFETQYF.

The chain joins TRBV7-9 to TRBJ1-5; TRBD1 is a possible D gene (5 bases). Germline V CDR1 and CDR2: SEHNR, FQNEAQ (reference sequence). V lost 5 bases and J 1 base, leaving 15 bases between the germline ends. CDR3 length: 16 amino acids. CDR3 residues: CASSGGVAGSNQPQHF. CDR3 bases: TGTGCCAGCAGCGGAGGGGTGGCGGGAAGCAATCAGCCCCAGCATTTT.